The 30 T cell receptor beta chains below were found in one sample sequenced in a study of OX40 agonist ivuxolimab in advanced cancers. Profiling relied on immunoSEQ multiplex PCR, and the TCRdb table lists in-frame clones only, not all of them. The sample consists of tens of thousands of clones, just under 90% of them appearing once. This material consisted of CD4+ or CD8+ T cells sorted from blood, taken in a trial of the OX40 agonist ivuxolimab. These receptor sequences come from an adult with an advanced solid tumor such as melanoma, head and neck, liver or kidney cancer.

This sequence joins TRBV2 and TRBJ2-1; a possible D gene is TRBD2 (5 bases). Germline CDR1 is SNHLY and CDR2 is FYNNEI. Trimming took off 8 bases at V and 5 bases at J, with 19 bases between the two ends. CDR3 length equals 15 residues. The CDR3 nucleotides read TGTGCCAGCTTTTGGAGGCAAATAGCTCACAATGAGCAGTTCTTC. Translation gives CASFWRQIAHNEQFF.

The J gene is TRBJ2-4, the V gene TRBV4-1, with D hard to call. The CDR3 loop spans 16 amino acids. V lost 4 bases to trimming and J lost 3 bases, with 16 bases between them. The germline gives CDR1 MGHRA, CDR2 YSYEKL. The CDR3 DNA follows: TGCGCCAGCAGCCCCCCCGGCGCCAAGAACAAAAACATTCAGTACTTC. The encoded protein is CASSPPGAKNKNIQYF.

This clone was observed once. The rearrangement links TRBV10-2 to TRBJ1-2; no reliable D call. From germline, CDR1 is WSHSY and CDR2 SAAADI. The V end lost 0 bases, the J end lost 0 bases, and 11 bases lay between the germline ends. The CDR3 runs to 16 residues. CDR3 amino acids: CASSESRTATNYGYTF. For the CDR3, the DNA is TGCGCCAGCAGTGAGTCTCGGACGGCTACTAACTATGGCTACACCTTC.

This sequence joins TRBV18 and TRBJ1-1; TRBD1 is a possible D gene (6 bases). V was pared by 6 bases and J by 5 bases, with 13 bases between. This CDR3 is 13 amino acids long. Germline CDR1 is KGHSH and CDR2 is LQKENI. CDR3 sequence (DNA): TGTGCCAGCTCGCCAAGGGGGGAGACTGAAGCTTTCTTT. Encoded protein: CASSPRGETEAFF.

The rearrangement links TRBV6-6 to TRBJ2-5, with D maybe TRBD2 (6 bases). The end of the DNA aligns better with TRBJ2-7, so the J call may be wrong. Germline V gene sequence: CDR1 MNHNY, CDR2 SVGAGI (reference sequence). This CDR3 spans 14 amino acids. CDR3 region: CASNLGDLTYEQYF. The CDR3 DNA reads TGTGCCAGCAACTTAGGGGACTTAACCTACGAGCAGTACTTC.

As concerns this clone: The junction and the germline gene differ at one end; a read error may be behind it. The rearrangement links TRBV5-3 to TRBJ2-7, with unresolved D. TRBV5-3 is classed as an ORF, of uncertain function. This CDR3 contains 13 residues. The CDR3 spells CASSFGTSYEQYF. The CDR3 nucleotides are TGTGCCAGCAGCTTTGGCACCTCCTACGAGCAGTACTTC.

The chain recombines TRBV9 with TRBJ2-3; 7 positions match TRBD1. Germline loops: CDR1 SGDLS, CDR2 YYNGEE. The CDR3 extends over 15 amino acids. Trimming at V came to 0 bases and at J to 6 bases, leaving 7 bases not matched to a gene. The CDR3: CASSVATDRWDTQYF. The CDR3 DNA reads TGTGCCAGCAGCGTAGCTACGGACAGGTGGGATACGCAGTATTTT.

The V gene is TRBV27, the J gene TRBJ1-1; TRBD1 is a possible D gene (5 bases). CDR1 is MNHEY, CDR2 SMNVEV, per germline (reference sequence). The CDR3 extends over 14 amino acids. The V end lost 5 bases, the J end lost 0 bases, and 10 bases lay between the germline ends. The CDR3 loop is CASSLPGLNTEAFF. In DNA form, the CDR3 reads TGTGCCAGCAGTCTACCGGGACTGAACACTGAAGCTTTCTTT.

For the CDR3, the DNA is TGTGCCAGCAGCTGGGGGCGGGACACCGGGGAGCTGTTTTTT. Protein product: CASSWGRDTGELFF. V usage is TRBV11-2 and J usage is TRBJ2-2; possibly TRBD1 for D (6 bases). The germline gives CDR1 SGHAT, CDR2 FQNNGV. With 4 bases removed from V and 3 bases from J, the gap between germline ends came to 9 bases. There are 14 residues in the CDR3.

CDR3 DNA: TGTGCCAGCAGCTTAGGGCGTGGGGAGCAGTACTTC. It is translated as CASSLGRGEQYF. The chain couples TRBV11-3 to TRBJ2-7, with D hard to call. Looked up from germline, CDR1 is SGHNT and CDR2 is YENEEA. V lost 1 base to trimming and J lost 7 bases, with 8 bases between them. The CDR3 sequence is 12 residues long.

The chain couples TRBV9 to TRBJ1-1; D is unresolved. The ends were cut back, 0 bases at V and 6 bases at J, with 12 bases in the middle. CDR3 length: 14 residues. Germline CDR1 and CDR2: SGDLS and YYNGEE. The CDR3 sequence is CASSVAGRNAEAFF. CDR3 nucleotide sequence: TGTGCCAGCAGCGTAGCAGGACGAAACGCTGAAGCTTTCTTT.

This chain links TRBV11-3 with TRBJ2-7; either TRBD1 or TRBD2 may fit D (5 bases each). The CDR3 loop spans 14 amino acids. Trimming cost V 6 bases and J 1 base, with 13 bases left between them. Germline V lookup: CDR1 SGHNT, CDR2 YENEEA. The CDR3 reads CASSSDPGSYEQYF. For the CDR3, the DNA is TGTGCCAGCAGTAGCGACCCAGGGTCCTACGAGCAGTACTTC.

This clone was found a few times. DNA of the CDR3: TGTGCCAGCAGCTTAGGCCATGTCAGCGAGCAGTTCTTC. Translation gives CASSLGHVSEQFF. This chain uses TRBV13 with TRBJ2-1; D remains ambiguous. Germline CDR1 is PRHDT and CDR2 is FYEKMQ (reference sequence). V was clipped by 0 bases and J by 10 bases, with 10 bases between them. CDR3 length equals 13 residues.

The CDR3 protein is CASSPRGAPDGELFF. For the CDR3, the DNA is TGCGCCAGCAGCCCGAGGGGTGCACCCGACGGGGAGCTGTTTTTT. The chain combines TRBV5-1 with TRBJ2-2; D may be TRBD1 or TRBD2 (5 bases each). V lost 4 bases and J lost 7, with 17 bases in between. There are 15 residues in the CDR3. From germline, CDR1 is SGHRS and CDR2 YFSETQ.

V gene TRBV6-6 combines with J gene TRBJ2-3; 8 bases match TRBD2. CDR3 length equals 15 residues. With 3 bases clipped from V and 6 bases from J, the junction kept 8 bases outside the gene matches. Germline assignment: CDR1 MNHNY and CDR2 SVGAGI (reference sequence). In nucleotides, the CDR3 is TGTGCCAGCAGTTATATCGGGAGGGTGGGGGATACGCAGTATTTT. Protein: CASSYIGRVGDTQYF.

The J gene is TRBJ1-3, the V gene TRBV9, with D perhaps TRBD1 (5 bases). Trimming removed 7 bases from V and 1 base from J, with 6 bases in between. The CDR3 totals 12 residues. CDR1 and CDR2 (germline): SGDLS, YYNGEE. The DNA of the CDR3 is TGTGCCAGCGGGGGGTCTGGAAACACCATATATTTT. Its protein is CASGGSGNTIYF.

The sample holds one count of this clone. The rearrangement links TRBV4-2 to TRBJ2-3; TRBD2 matches 11 bases. The CDR3 runs 17 residues. Trimming took 7 bases from V and 3 from J; bases not matched to a gene: 12. In germline, CDR1 is LGHNA, CDR2 YNFKEQ. The DNA for the CDR3 is TGTGCCAGCACAGAACTAGCGGGAGTGTTCGCTACAGATACGCAGTATTTT. It translates to CASTELAGVFATDTQYF.

V is TRBV27 and J is TRBJ1-2; 9 bases line up with TRBD1. This CDR3 spans 15 amino acids. With V trimmed by 4 bases and J by 1 base, 4 bases remained unmatched. The germline V gene has CDR1 MNHEY and CDR2 SMNVEV (reference sequence). As DNA, the CDR3 is TGTGCCAGCAGTTGGGACAGGGATAATAACTATGGCTACACCTTC. It codes for CASSWDRDNNYGYTF.

The rearrangement uses TRBV27 and TRBJ2-1; a weak D match, TRBD2 (5 bases). V gave up 2 bases and J gave up 8 bases, with 13 bases separating them. In germline, CDR1 is MNHEY, CDR2 SMNVEV (reference sequence). The CDR3 has 14 residues. The CDR3 sequence is CASSLGLAEDEQFF. The DNA for the CDR3 is TGTGCCAGCAGTTTAGGGCTAGCTGAGGATGAGCAGTTCTTC.

The chain employs TRBV7-9 and TRBJ2-1, with D possibly TRBD2 on 5 matching bases. V gave up 1 base and J gave up 7 bases, with 8 bases separating them. The germline V gene encodes CDR1 SEHNR and CDR2 FQNEAQ (reference sequence). This CDR3 region has 13 residues. The CDR3 region is CASSLGLANEQFF. The CDR3 nucleotides are TGTGCCAGCAGCTTAGGGCTAGCAAATGAGCAGTTCTTC. The whole variable domain, filled in from reference TRBV7-9 and TRBJ2-1, reads DTGVSQNPRHKITKRGQNVTFRCDPISEHNRLYWYRQTLGQGPEFLTYFQNEAQLEKSRLLSDRFSAERPKGSFSTLEIQRTEQGDSAMYLCASSLGLANEQFFGPGTRLTVL.

This chain connects TRBV6-1 to TRBJ1-2, with D unresolved. V lost 6 bases, J lost 0 bases, and 8 bases lay in between. Germline lookup yields CDR1 MNHNS and CDR2 SASEGT. The CDR3 is 13 amino acids. The CDR3 sequence is CASRGLANYGYTF. In DNA form, the CDR3 reads TGTGCCAGCAGGGGTTTAGCTAACTATGGCTACACCTTC.

Of note for this clone: The sample contains more than one DNA sequence encoding this CDR3. The chain has TRBV9 and TRBJ2-7; D might be TRBD2 (5 bases). Trimming took 0 bases from V and 0 from J, leaving 7 bases between them. CDR1 is SGDLS and CDR2 is YYNGEE in the germline V gene. This CDR3 is 14 amino acids long. CDR3 amino acids: CASSVGGSSYEQYF. Here the CDR3 DNA reads TGTGCCAGCAGCGTAGGAGGGAGCTCCTACGAGCAGTACTTC.

The genes are TRBV4-1 and TRBJ2-7; D remains unclear. CDR1 and CDR2 from the germline V gene are MGHRA and YSYEKL. V was shortened by 4 bases and J by 0 bases, with 7 bases between the two germline ends. The CDR3 contains 13 residues. The CDR3 bases are TGCGCCAGCAGCCCCCTGAACTCCTACGAGCAGTACTTC. This sequence encodes CASSPLNSYEQYF.

The chain employs TRBV6-5 and TRBJ1-2; D is unresolved. Trimming removed 2 bases at V and 4 bases at J, with 14 bases between. Germline lookup yields CDR1 MNHEY and CDR2 SVGAGI. This CDR3 has 15 amino acids. The CDR3 is CASSYEFSRTYGYTF. CDR3 nucleotide sequence: TGTGCCAGCAGTTACGAGTTTAGCCGAACCTATGGCTACACCTTC.

The CDR3 here is CASSAPGGTSGDGPYEQYF. DNA for the CDR3: TGTGCCAGCAGCGCGCCAGGGGGCACTAGCGGGGACGGCCCCTACGAGCAGTACTTC. V gene TRBV9 combines with J gene TRBJ2-7, with 10 bases that match TRBD2. Germline lookup yields CDR1 SGDLS and CDR2 YYNGEE. After removal of 3 bases from V and 2 bases from J, the junction contained 17 bases not matched to a gene. The CDR3 has 19 amino acids.

CDR3 residues: CASSITGSGTYNEQFF. The CDR3, as DNA: TGCGCCAGCAGTATAACGGGTAGCGGGACCTACAATGAGCAGTTCTTC. The V call is TRBV10-1, the J call TRBJ2-1; TRBD2 matches at 8 bases. Germline values: CDR1 WNHNN, CDR2 SYGVQD (reference sequence). The CDR3 is 16 amino acids. Trimming removed 5 bases from V and 2 bases from J; junction bases left unmatched: 8.

This chain connects TRBV5-1 to TRBJ1-2; 7 nucleotides match TRBD1. The junction had 12 bases not matched to a gene; V was cut back by 3 bases and J by 4 bases. The CDR3 is 16 amino acids. Germline V gene data show CDR1 as SGHRS and CDR2 as YFSETQ. CDR3 nucleotide sequence: TGCGCCAGCAGCTGGGACAGCCCAGTAGGGCCCTATGGCTACACCTTC. Protein product: CASSWDSPVGPYGYTF.

This chain joins TRBV5-4 and TRBJ2-2; 8 nucleotides line up with TRBD2. Germline CDR1 and CDR2: SGHNT and YYREEE (reference sequence). V lost 6 bases to trimming and J lost 5 bases; unmatched junction nucleotides: 12. This CDR3 has 16 residues. The CDR3 spells CASNLEAGGWTGELFF. DNA of the CDR3: TGTGCCAGCAACCTGGAGGCGGGAGGTTGGACCGGGGAGCTGTTTTTT.

This clone has a single count. The chain carries TRBV6-4 and TRBJ1-2; D not certain. V dropped 5 bases and J dropped 0 bases, with 10 bases sitting between them. CDR1 is MRHNA and CDR2 is SNTAGT in the germline V gene. This CDR3 spans 14 amino acids. The CDR3 DNA sequence: TGTGCCAGCAGTAATTCCGGAACTAACTATGGCTACACCTTC. It translates to CASSNSGTNYGYTF.

The rearrangement uses TRBV6-5 and TRBJ2-5; no firm D call. V gave up 6 bases and J gave up 1 base, with 15 bases separating them. The germline CDR1 and CDR2 sequences are MNHEY and SVGAGI. CDR3 size: 15 residues. CDR3 bases: TGTGCCAGCAGCCATGCCGAAATCTCCCAAGAGACCCAGTACTTC. This translates into CASSHAEISQETQYF.